A single sample gave rise to the 6 T cell receptor beta chains below, sequenced in a study of regulatory T cells in long-lasting Graves disease. Time point given: persistent/refractory GD, antithyroid drugs over 5 years with positive TRAb. PBMC-extracted RNA yielded the TCR library. Investigators prepared the TCR beta libraries by applying iRepertoire HTBI primers and Arm-PCR of CDR3 regions. Via MiXCR, TCRdb re-called the multiplex PCR reads, giving one row per CDR3 protein. The sample lists more than 650,000 distinct CDR3 sequences, about 30% occurring once. The sample consisted of peripheral blood mononuclear cells (PBMCs), taken when the disease was refractory, from a patient treated with antithyroid drugs. These receptors were collected from a female donor with Graves disease.

This clonotype was detected a few times. A much larger clone differs from this one at a single base, so this may be a read error. The V gene is TRBV28, the J gene TRBJ1-5, with D uncertain. Trimming left V 0 bases short and J 3 bases short, with 6 bases between. CDR3 length: 14 amino acids. The germline CDR1 and CDR2 sequences are MDHEN and SYDVKM. CDR3 amino acids: CASSLWGFNQPQHF. CDR3 DNA sequence: TGTGCCAGCAGTTTATGGGGTTTCAATCAGCCCCAGCATTTT.

Only a few counts were recorded for this clonotype. The chain has TRBV28 and TRBJ2-7, with 8 bases lining up with TRBD2. After removal of 3 bases from V and 0 bases from J, the junction contained 10 bases not matched to a gene. CDR3 size: 17 residues. CDR1 and CDR2 from the germline V gene are MDHEN and SYDVKM. The CDR3 bases are TGTGCCAGCAGTTTTCGGCTAGCGGGTACCCGCTCCTACGAGCAGTACTTC. It specifies CASSFRLAGTRSYEQYF.

The V and J genes are TRBV13 and TRBJ2-5, with 9 nucleotides matching TRBD2. Germline-derived CDR1 and CDR2 are PRHDT and FYEKMQ (reference sequence). J gave up 4 bases and V 2 bases, and 8 bases lay outside the gene matches. The CDR3 spans 16 residues. CDR3 nucleotides: TGTGCCAGCAGCTTACAGACAGCGGGAGGAGGAGAGACCCAGTACTTC. Its protein product is CASSLQTAGGGETQYF.

The gene calls are TRBV29-1 and TRBJ1-2; D not resolved. The CDR3 contains 11 residues. Germline CDR1 is SQVTM and CDR2 is ANQGSEA. The ends were cut back, 5 bases at V and 0 bases at J, with 4 bases in the middle. CDR3 sequence reads: CSVQANYGYTF. CDR3 nucleotide sequence: TGCAGCGTTCAAGCTAACTATGGCTACACCTTC.

This clonotype was seen only a few times. CDR3 sequence reads: CASNIGQGGYTF. The DNA for the CDR3 is TGTGCCAGCAACATCGGACAGGGTGGCTACACCTTC. The rearrangement links TRBV6-1 to TRBJ1-2, with 8 positions matching TRBD1. Germline V gene sequence: CDR1 MNHNS, CDR2 SASEGT. V was clipped by 7 bases and J by 7 bases; unmatched bases: 5. CDR3 length equals 12 residues.

This chain links TRBV24-1 with TRBJ2-7, with unresolved D. Germline assignment: CDR1 KGHDR and CDR2 SFDVKD. The CDR3 has 15 residues. The V gene lost 2 bases and the J gene lost 7 bases, with 17 bases spanning the gap. The CDR3 reads CATSDYPTVHEEQYF. DNA of the CDR3: TGTGCCACCAGTGATTATCCGACGGTCCACGAGGAGCAGTACTTC.